This T cell receptor (beta chain) is from a study of Tregs in tolerant kidney transplant recipients. The table came from immunoSEQ multiplex PCR; TCRdb's copy has only in-frame clones and leaves some out. The sample has roughly 17,000 clones; roughly 82% are singletons. The CDR3 is 16 amino acids. V lost 0 bases to trimming and J lost 5 bases; unmatched junction nucleotides: 8. Unstimulated Tregs (CD4+CD25+CD127-) and CD4+CD25- non-Tregs were sorted from PBMCs. Before regulatory T cell sorting, thawed PBMCs rested overnight at 37°C in about 190 IU/ml IL-2. This TCR derives from a human donor in good health. The J gene is TRBJ2-7, the V gene TRBV23-1; 9 bases map to TRBD1. TRBV23-1 is an ORF, with its function uncertain. The source material was Tregs from blood. The CDR3 sequence is CASSQSGTGNSHEQYF. CDR3 coding DNA: TGCGCCAGCAGTCAATCGGGGACAGGGAATTCCCACGAGCAGTACTTC.